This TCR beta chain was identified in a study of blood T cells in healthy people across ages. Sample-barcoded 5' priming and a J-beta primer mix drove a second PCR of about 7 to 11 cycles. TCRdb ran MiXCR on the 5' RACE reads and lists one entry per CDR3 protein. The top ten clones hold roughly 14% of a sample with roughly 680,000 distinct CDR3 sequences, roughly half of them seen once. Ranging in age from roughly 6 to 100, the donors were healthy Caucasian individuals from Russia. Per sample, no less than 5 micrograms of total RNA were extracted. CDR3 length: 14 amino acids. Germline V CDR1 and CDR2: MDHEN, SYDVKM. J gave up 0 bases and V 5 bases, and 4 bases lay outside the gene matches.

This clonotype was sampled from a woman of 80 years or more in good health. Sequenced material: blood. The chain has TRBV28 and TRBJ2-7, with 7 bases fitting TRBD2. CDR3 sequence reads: CASSHGRNSYEQYF. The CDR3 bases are TGTGCCAGCAGTCACGGGAGGAACTCCTACGAGCAGTACTTC.